This T cell receptor beta chain is from a study of blood T cell repertoires in COVID-19. About the research overall: Nucleic acid was either cDNA or gDNA, and it came from T cells, B-cell-depleted T cells, or PBMCs.

The CDR3 covers 16 residues. V lost 1 base to trimming and J lost 5 bases; unmatched junction nucleotides: 6. CDR1 is SGHTA and CDR2 is FQGNSA in the germline V gene. TCRdb's table, derived via immunoSEQ multiplex PCR, lists solely in-frame clones and lacks some. In the table there are about 110,000 clones, 60% to 85% of which are singletons. The chain employs TRBV7-2 and TRBJ2-1, with 9 bases aligning to TRBD2. The sample consisted of peripheral blood. This receptor was obtained from a woman between 40 and 50 years old with acute or convalescent COVID-19. CDR3 DNA sequence: TGTGCCAGCAGCTTAGTGGCGGGGGGGCACCACAATGAGCAGTTCTTC. It encodes CASSLVAGGHHNEQFF.